These 2 T cell receptor beta chains were all obtained from the same sample, sequenced in a study of blood T cell repertoires in COVID-19. TCRdb's table, derived via immunoSEQ multiplex PCR, lists solely in-frame clones and lacks some. The sample shows roughly 100,000 clones, 70% to 90% of them seen only once. The sequencing input was peripheral blood. The receptors come from a woman of 80 years or more with active COVID-19.

V is TRBV28 and J is TRBJ2-1; 7 bases fit TRBD1. CDR3 length: 12 residues. After removal of 5 bases from V and 10 bases from J, the junction contained 5 bases not matched to a gene. Germline CDR1 and CDR2: MDHEN and SYDVKM. CDR3 DNA sequence: TGTGCCAGCAGTCCGTTGGGACAGGAGCAGTTCTTC. Encoded protein: CASSPLGQEQFF.

This chain uses TRBV6-5 with TRBJ2-3; no reliable D call. The CDR3 consists of 11 residues. Germline CDR1 MNHEY, CDR2 SVGAGI. Trimming removed 8 bases from V and 5 bases from J, with 8 bases in between. The CDR3 DNA sequence: TGTGCCAGCCAATCCGGAGATACGCAGTATTTT. Protein sequence: CASQSGDTQYF.